A single sample is the source of the 6 T cell receptor beta chains below, sequenced in a study of Ad26.COV2.S vaccination and SARS-CoV-2 variants. Noted treatment: roughly 19 received Ad26.COV2.S at low or high dose, single or two shots; about 5 received placebo; per-sample allocation not given. At day 63 after the first vaccine or placebo injection, samples were drawn. Using immunoSEQ multiplex PCR, the repertoire was profiled, and TCRdb retains in-frame clones only, with some absent. Of hundreds of thousands of clones in the sample, 75% to 90% were seen once. The specimen comprised peripheral blood, sampled in a trial of Ad26.COV2.S vaccine versus placebo. The source of these receptors is a person between 18 and 65 years old who received the Ad26.COV2.S COVID-19 vaccine or a placebo.

J is TRBJ2-1 and V is TRBV19, with D possibly TRBD2 on 6 matching bases. V lost 6 bases and J 0 bases, leaving 12 bases between the germline ends. Germline CDR1 reads LNHDA; CDR2 reads SQIVND (reference sequence). CDR3 size: 15 residues. CDR3 residues: CASSEAGSSYNEQFF. In DNA, the CDR3 is TGTGCCAGTAGCGAGGCGGGGAGCTCCTACAATGAGCAGTTCTTC.

This chain joins TRBV5-1 and TRBJ1-1, with D perhaps TRBD1 (5 bases). Germline V CDR1 and CDR2: SGHRS, YFSETQ. The CDR3 runs 14 residues. V lost 2 bases and J 4 bases, leaving 12 bases between the germline ends. CDR3 bases: TGCGCCAGCAGCTTACATGCGGGGGGCACTGAAGCTTTCTTT. This translates into CASSLHAGGTEAFF. Based on the CDR3 plus reference TRBV5-1 and TRBJ1-1, the full variable domain is KAGVTQTPRYLIKTRGQQVTLSCSPISGHRSVSWYQQTPGQGLQFLFEYFSETQRNKGNFPGRFSGRQFSNSRSEMNVSTLELGDSALYLCASSLHAGGTEAFFGQGTRLTVV.

V usage is TRBV12-5 and J usage is TRBJ2-3, with 10 bases lining up with TRBD1. This CDR3 is built from 15 residues. Germline V lookup: CDR1 LGHNT, CDR2 FRNRAP. Losses at the gene ends were 6 bases for V and 2 bases for J; bases not matched to a gene: 5. The CDR3 here is CASGLGQGITDTQYF. Here the CDR3 DNA reads TGTGCTAGTGGACTGGGACAGGGGATCACAGATACGCAGTATTTT.

V gene TRBV7-2 combines with J gene TRBJ1-5, with D maybe TRBD1 (6 bases). The CDR3 is 13 residues long. Germline V gene data show CDR1 as SGHTA and CDR2 as FQGNSA. V was trimmed by 4 bases and J by 5 bases, leaving 9 bases between them. CDR3 protein: CASSWGAYQPQHF. In nucleotides, the CDR3 is TGTGCCAGCAGCTGGGGGGCGTATCAGCCCCAGCATTTT.

The chain couples TRBV11-2 to TRBJ1-1, with D uncertain. Germline V gene sequence: CDR1 SGHAT, CDR2 FQNNGV. The length of the CDR3 is 18 residues. V was pared by 5 bases and J by 8 bases, with 30 bases between. In DNA, the CDR3 is TGTGCCAGCAGCCGATTAACGCCCAGGCCCCTCGAGAGTCTAGAAGCTTTCTTT. Encoded protein: CASSRLTPRPLESLEAFF.

This chain joins TRBV19 and TRBJ2-1; 15 bases align to TRBD2. Trimming cost V 3 bases and J 0 bases; bases outside gene matches: 18. The CDR3 loop spans 23 amino acids. Germline V gives CDR1 LNHDA, CDR2 SQIVND (reference sequence). The chain's CDR3 is CASSMGRQGRTSGRGGSYNEQFF. CDR3 DNA sequence: TGTGCCAGTAGTATGGGGCGCCAGGGGCGGACTAGCGGGAGGGGGGGCTCCTACAATGAGCAGTTCTTC.